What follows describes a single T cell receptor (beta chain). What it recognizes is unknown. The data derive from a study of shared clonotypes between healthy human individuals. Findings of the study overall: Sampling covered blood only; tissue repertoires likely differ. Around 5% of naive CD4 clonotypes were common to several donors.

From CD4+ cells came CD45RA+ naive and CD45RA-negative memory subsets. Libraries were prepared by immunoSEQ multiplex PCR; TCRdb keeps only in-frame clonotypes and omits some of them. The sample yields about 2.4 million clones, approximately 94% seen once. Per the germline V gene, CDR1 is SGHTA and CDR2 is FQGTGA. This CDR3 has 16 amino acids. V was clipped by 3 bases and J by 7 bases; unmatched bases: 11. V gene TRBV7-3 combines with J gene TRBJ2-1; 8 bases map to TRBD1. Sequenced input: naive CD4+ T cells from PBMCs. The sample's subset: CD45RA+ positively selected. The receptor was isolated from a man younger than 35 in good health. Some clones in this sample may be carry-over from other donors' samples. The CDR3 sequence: CASSLNTGGQGNEQFF. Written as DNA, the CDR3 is TGTGCCAGCAGCTTGAATACAGGGGGTCAGGGAAATGAGCAGTTCTTC.